Below, 10 T cell receptor beta chains from the same sample are listed, as sequenced in a study of CXCR3-negative and CXCR3-positive naive CD8 T cells. UMI-labeled 5' RACE yielded the TRB cDNA libraries. No DNA is given; TCRdb re-called the 5' RACE reads and lists each CDR3 protein once. The repertoire table contains about 43,000 distinct CDR3 sequences. The sample taken for sequencing was memory CD8+ T cells from blood. These TCRs come from a human donor in good health. Some clones in this sample may be carry-over from other donors' samples.

The V gene is TRBV7-9, the J gene TRBJ2-7; TCRdb names TRBD1, which stays unverified in the absence of DNA. There are 17 residues in the CDR3. Germline CDR1 reads SEHNR; CDR2 reads FQNEAQ (reference sequence). The CDR3 here is CASSPPVGTAAFYEQYF. The whole variable domain, remainder taken from reference TRBV7-9 and TRBJ2-7, is DTGVSQNPRHKITKRGQNVTFRCDPISEHNRLYWYRQTLGQGPEFLTYFQNEAQLEKSRLLSDRFSAERPKGSFSTLEIQRTEQGDSAMYLCASSPPVGTAAFYEQYFGPGTRLTVT.

The V gene is TRBV29-1, the J gene TRBJ2-7; the D gene TCRdb calls, TRBD1, cannot be checked with no DNA. CDR3 length: 13 residues. CDR1 is SQVTM and CDR2 is ANQGSEA in the germline V gene. CDR3: CSVDGQGAYEQYF.

The chain uses TRBV4-1 and TRBJ1-5; TCRdb's D call, TRBD1, is unchecked because there is no DNA. This CDR3 comprises 15 residues. Germline CDR1 is MGHRA and CDR2 is YSYEKL. CDR3 residues: CASSQGGLGGQPQHF.

V gene TRBV10-3 combines with J gene TRBJ2-7; TCRdb's D call of TRBD1 is untestable without DNA. This CDR3 comprises 13 residues. Looked up from germline, CDR1 is ENHRY and CDR2 is SYGVKD. The CDR3 region is CAISSGVAYEQYF.

The genes are TRBV6-2 or TRBV6-3 and TRBJ2-1; with no DNA, the TCRdb D assignment of TRBD2 cannot be verified. Germline CDR1 is MNHEY and CDR2 is SVGEGT. CDR3 length: 13 amino acids. CDR3 sequence: CASSYGGPNEQFF.

This chain connects TRBV4-3 to TRBJ2-7. The germline CDR1 and CDR2 sequences are LGHNA and YSLEER. This CDR3 spans 15 amino acids. This CDR3 is CASSHTLGESYEQYF.

V gene TRBV27 combines with J gene TRBJ2-7; TCRdb gives TRBD2 as the D gene, but with no DNA this cannot be confirmed. The V gene's germline CDR1 is MNHEY and CDR2 SMNVEV (reference sequence). The CDR3 consists of 14 residues. CDR3: CASSPGLAPYEQYF.

CDR3: CASREGQAGTEAFF. The rearrangement uses TRBV28 and TRBJ1-1. The CDR3 runs to 14 residues. Germline V gene lookup returns CDR1 MDHEN and CDR2 SYDVKM.

The chain uses TRBV4-2 and TRBJ2-2. Germline V lookup: CDR1 LGHNA, CDR2 YNFKEQ. CDR3 length: 16 residues. The CDR3: CASSQDREANTGELFF.

V gene TRBV6-2 or TRBV6-3 combines with J gene TRBJ2-2. Germline lookup yields CDR1 MNHEY and CDR2 SVGEGT. The CDR3 spans 15 residues. The CDR3 loop is CASSYDAGNTGELFF.